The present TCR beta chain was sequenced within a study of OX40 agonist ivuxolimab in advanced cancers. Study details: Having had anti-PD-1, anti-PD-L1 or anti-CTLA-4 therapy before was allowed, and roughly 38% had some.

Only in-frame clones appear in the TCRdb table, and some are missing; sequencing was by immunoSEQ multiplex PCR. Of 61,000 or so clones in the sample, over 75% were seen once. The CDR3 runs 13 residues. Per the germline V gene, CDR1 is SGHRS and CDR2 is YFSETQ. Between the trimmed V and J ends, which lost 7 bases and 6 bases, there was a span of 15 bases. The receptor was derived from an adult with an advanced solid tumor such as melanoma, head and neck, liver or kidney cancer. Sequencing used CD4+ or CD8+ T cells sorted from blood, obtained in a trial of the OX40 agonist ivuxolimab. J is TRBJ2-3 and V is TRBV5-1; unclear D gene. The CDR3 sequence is CASGTDLEDTQYF. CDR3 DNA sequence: TGCGCCAGCGGCACCGATTTAGAGGATACGCAGTATTTT.